This TCR beta chain came from a study of CD8 T cells in Susac syndrome (dated by TCRdb to between 2018 and 2021). Concerning the study at large: Whether CD8+ T cell activation and differentiation in Susac syndrome was antigen driven was tested using repertoire sequencing. Results and caveats for the whole study, not just this receptor: The number of individuals in the TCR sequencing and HLA analysis was acknowledged as relatively small.

RNA was extracted using the RNeasy kit, and about 0.5 to 1 ug of the RNA was reverse transcribed with random hexamers. The immunoSEQ multiplex PCR assay, covering 54 Vbeta and 13 Jbeta segments, was used to amplify TCR beta CDR3 regions. Bias from PCR amplification was corrected by using a synthetic template baseline for primer optimization and for computational correction. Concerning the study's data processing: Reads were annotated to V, D and J genes according to IMGT and were analyzed with immunoSEQ Analyzer, with only productive sequences retained. Clonality was calculated as one minus the Shannon entropy normalized by log2 of the number of productive unique sequences. For each patient and control, public and private clones were evaluated among the 100 most prevalent clones. Susac-specific clones were defined as absent from healthy and MS cohorts, 850 to 1,300 published viral clones and other ImmuneACCESS disease sequences. The public sequencing data were trimmed at Q25 with fastp and processed into clonotypes with MiXCR by TCRdb, which kept only in-frame beta chains. Rows with a matching CDR3 protein are joined into one entry that keeps the most common DNA and genes. The V and J calls follow TCRdb's processing rather than the paper's. In this sample the table shows about 160,000 distinct CDR3 sequences, roughly 94% of which occur a single time. About 0.09% of the sample goes to the ten largest clones.

A word on this clonotype: What antigen it recognizes has not been identified. It has no much larger one-base neighbor in the sample; base qualities were not kept.

High-throughput TCR beta sequencing profiled peripheral blood CD8+ and CD4+ T cells from healthy donors, Susac syndrome patients and multiple sclerosis patients. The multiple sclerosis controls were treatment-naive patients whose relapsing-remitting disease, either stable or active, fulfilled the revised McDonald criteria. Bulk CD8+ and CD4+ T cells were purified by magnetic negative isolation, while CD8+ TEMRA cells were enriched using FACS. Blood was drawn into EDTA tubes, processed within 24 hours, and PBMCs were isolated by density gradient centrifugation. PBMCs intended for TCR sequencing were cryopreserved in liquid nitrogen and were subsequently thawed in a 37 degrees C water bath. The sorted or isolated CD4+, CD8+ and CD8+ TEMRA cells reached a purity of at least 90%. Spanning cysteine to phenylalanine, the CDR3 consists of 14 amino acids. Only CDR3 DNA is held: 42 bases, read in frame from base 1. Trimmed from V: 5 bases; trimmed from J: 5 bases; junction bases lacking a gene match: 7. Taken from the germline V gene, the CDR1 and CDR2 loops are SGHTA and FQGNSA.

This chain is built from TRBV7-2 and TRBJ2-5; 8 of the junction bases match TRBD1. The clonotype was recovered from a human donor with multiple sclerosis. Sequences were obtained from CD4+ T cells from PBMCs. The CDR3 region reads CASSRDRGWETQYF. Here is the DNA: TGTGCCAGCAGCCGCGACAGGGGTTGGGAGACCCAGTACTTC.